The next 15 T cell receptor beta chains were all read from a single sample in a study of blood T cell repertoires in COVID-19. TCRdb's copy holds only in-frame clones and misses some; the assay was immunoSEQ multiplex PCR. The sample carries hundreds of thousands of clones, more than 75% recorded once. The source material was PBMCs or T cells enriched from blood (not recorded which). These receptors all stem from a woman in her twenties or thirties who had recovered from COVID-19.

The chain joins TRBV6-2 or TRBV6-3 to TRBJ2-1; the match to TRBD2 covers 9 bases. Germline CDR1 is MNHEY and CDR2 is SVGEGT. The ends lost 5 bases at V and 7 bases at J; junction bases unmatched: 9. This CDR3 spans 15 amino acids. CDR3 DNA sequence: TGTGCCAGCAGTATTGGCGGGAGGGCCTGGAATGAGCAGTTCTTC. It specifies CASSIGGRAWNEQFF.

This chain uses TRBV4-2 with TRBJ1-1, with TRBD1 as a possible D gene (6 bases). The V end was cut by 4 bases, the J end by 3 bases, with 15 bases between. CDR3 length: 15 residues. CDR1 is LGHNA and CDR2 is YNFKEQ in the germline V gene. The CDR3 DNA reads as TGTGCCAGCAGCCCGGGGGGCTGGGGTGACACTGAAGCTTTCTTT. Residues: CASSPGGWGDTEAFF.

Only one count was recorded for this clone. The V gene is TRBV7-3, the J gene TRBJ1-1; 7 positions match TRBD1. Looked up from germline, CDR1 is SGHTA and CDR2 is FQGTGA. J gave up 5 bases and V 5 bases, and 5 bases lay outside the gene matches. This CDR3 region has 13 residues. Written as DNA, the CDR3 is TGTGCCAGCAGCCAAGGGGGCCGGACTGAAGCTTTCTTT. Translated: CASSQGGRTEAFF. The full variable domain, its missing parts supplied by reference TRBV7-3 and TRBJ1-1, is GAGVSQTPSNKVTEKGKYVELRCDPISGHTALYWYRQSLGQGPEFLIYFQGTGAADDSGLPNDRFFAVRPEGSVSTLKIQRTERGDSAVYLCASSQGGRTEAFFGQGTRLTVV.

This clone has only one observation. The V and J genes are TRBV6-5 and TRBJ1-1; D is ambiguous. Deletions cut 0 bases from V and 0 bases from J, with 8 bases between. The CDR3 contains 15 residues. Germline CDR1 and CDR2: MNHEY and SVGAGI. CDR3 sequence (DNA): TGTGCCAGCAGTTACTCGGGCTCAATGAACACTGAAGCTTTCTTT. The encoded protein is CASSYSGSMNTEAFF.

The rearrangement joins TRBV14 to TRBJ2-1; tentative D call: TRBD2 (6 bases). Germline loops: CDR1 SGHDN, CDR2 FVKESK. Trimming left V 4 bases short and J 13 bases short, with 11 bases between. This CDR3 has 11 amino acids. CDR3 sequence reads: CASSLLAIQFF. The CDR3 DNA sequence: TGTGCCAGCAGCCTACTAGCTATTCAGTTCTTC.

V gene TRBV7-9 combines with J gene TRBJ1-6, with D possibly matching TRBD1 (6 bases). The CDR3 runs 16 residues. CDR1 SEHNR and CDR2 FQNEAQ come from the germline V gene (reference sequence). V was trimmed by 5 bases and J by 6 bases, leaving 17 bases between them. The CDR3 DNA is TGTGCCAGCAGCGGCCCCCGGACAGCCTTTAATTCACCCCTCCACTTT. Protein: CASSGPRTAFNSPLHF.

This rearrangement joins TRBV14 to TRBJ1-6; 9 positions agree with TRBD1. The CDR3 consists of 14 residues. Germline trimming cut 7 bases from V and 10 bases from J; bases unmatched to any gene: 8. The germline V gene has CDR1 SGHDN and CDR2 FVKESK. CDR3 in amino acids: CASNQGQGWSPLHF. The DNA for the CDR3 is TGTGCCAGCAACCAGGGACAGGGTTGGTCACCCCTCCACTTT.

The V call is TRBV2, the J call TRBJ2-3; 8 bases align to TRBD1. The V gene end was trimmed by 8 bases and the J gene end by 5 bases; junction bases not matched to a gene: 6. The length of the CDR3 is 13 residues. The germline gives CDR1 SNHLY, CDR2 FYNNEI. In DNA form, the CDR3 reads TGTGCCAGCTCAATCGACAGGGGAGATACGCAGTATTTT. Amino acid sequence: CASSIDRGDTQYF.

This clone was recorded once. The chain couples TRBV7-9 to TRBJ1-6, with TRBD1 as a possible D gene (5 bases). Trimming took off 0 bases at V and 10 bases at J, with 13 bases between the two ends. Germline CDR1 reads SEHNR; CDR2 reads FQNEAQ (reference sequence). The CDR3 extends over 15 amino acids. The CDR3 bases are TGTGCCAGCAGCTTAGCGTACCAGGGAACCTCACCCCTCCACTTT. This gives the protein CASSLAYQGTSPLHF.

The chain couples TRBV6-5 to TRBJ2-7; TRBD1 matches 8 bases. CDR1 and CDR2 (germline): MNHEY, SVGAGI. V lost 4 bases to trimming and J lost 5 bases; unmatched junction nucleotides: 4. The CDR3 is 13 residues long. CDR3 in amino acids: CASSSTQGDEQYF. In DNA, the CDR3 is TGTGCCAGCAGTTCCACACAGGGGGACGAGCAGTACTTC.

This clone was detected once. The chain carries TRBV7-9 and TRBJ1-1; 8 bases are a match to TRBD1. The J segment lost 4 bases and the V segment lost 1 base, leaving 8 bases of the junction unmatched. CDR1 and CDR2 (germline): SEHNR, FQNEAQ (reference sequence). The CDR3 has 16 amino acids. CDR3 nucleotide sequence: TGTGCCAGCAGCTTAGGGGCAGGGGGCTCGTTCACTGAAGCTTTCTTT. This sequence encodes CASSLGAGGSFTEAFF.

This chain connects TRBV29-1 to TRBJ1-1, with D perhaps matching TRBD1 (6 bases). V lost 4 bases and J 3 bases, leaving 12 bases between the germline ends. This CDR3 comprises 13 residues. Germline CDR1 and CDR2: SQVTM and ANQGSEA. CDR3 sequence: CSVGSGDYTEAFF. The DNA of the CDR3 is TGCAGCGTTGGATCAGGGGATTACACTGAAGCTTTCTTT.

The V gene is TRBV19, the J gene TRBJ1-2; 7 nucleotides agree with TRBD1. Trimming removed 6 bases from V and 3 bases from J; junction bases left unmatched: 7. The CDR3 sequence is 14 residues long. Germline V gene sequence: CDR1 LNHDA, CDR2 SQIVND (reference sequence). In nucleotides, the CDR3 is TGTGCCAGTAGAAACACAGGGGATGACTATGGCTACACCTTC. Its protein product is CASRNTGDDYGYTF.

This chain joins TRBV7-2 and TRBJ2-7; TRBD2 is a possible D gene (6 bases). V lost 3 bases, J lost 3 bases, and 15 bases lay in between. The CDR3 has 15 residues. Germline V gives CDR1 SGHTA, CDR2 FQGNSA. The CDR3 nucleotides are TGTGCCAGCAGCTTTGCCTCGAGTAGCGGCTACGAGCAGTACTTC. It codes for CASSFASSSGYEQYF.

The rearrangement links TRBV7-8 to TRBJ1-5; 8 bases align to TRBD1. CDR3 length: 15 amino acids. With V trimmed by 8 bases and J by 6 bases, 12 bases remained unmatched. CDR1 and CDR2 (germline): SGHVS, FQNEAQ. As DNA, the CDR3 is TGTGCCAGCCTTCCGGCAGGGGGCTATAGTCAGCCCCAGCATTTT. Translating gives CASLPAGGYSQPQHF.